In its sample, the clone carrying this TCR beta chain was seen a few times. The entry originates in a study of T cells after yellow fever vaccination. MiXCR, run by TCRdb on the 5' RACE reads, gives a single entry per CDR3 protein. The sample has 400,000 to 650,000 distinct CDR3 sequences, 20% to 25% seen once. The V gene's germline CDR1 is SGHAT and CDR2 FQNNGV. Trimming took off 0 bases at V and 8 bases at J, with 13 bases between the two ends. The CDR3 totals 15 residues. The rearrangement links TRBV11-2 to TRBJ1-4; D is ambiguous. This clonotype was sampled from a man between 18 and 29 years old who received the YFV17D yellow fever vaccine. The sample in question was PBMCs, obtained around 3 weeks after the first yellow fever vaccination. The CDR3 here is CASSLDLSVAEKLFF. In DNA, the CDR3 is TGTGCCAGCAGCTTAGATCTAAGTGTAGCCGAAAAACTGTTTTTT. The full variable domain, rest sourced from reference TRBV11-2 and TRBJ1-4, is EAGVAQSPRYKIIEKRQSVAFWCNPISGHATLYWYQQILGQGPKLLIQFQNNGVVDDSQLPKDRFSAERLKGVDSTLKIQPAKLEDSAVYLCASSLDLSVAEKLFFGSGTQLSVL.